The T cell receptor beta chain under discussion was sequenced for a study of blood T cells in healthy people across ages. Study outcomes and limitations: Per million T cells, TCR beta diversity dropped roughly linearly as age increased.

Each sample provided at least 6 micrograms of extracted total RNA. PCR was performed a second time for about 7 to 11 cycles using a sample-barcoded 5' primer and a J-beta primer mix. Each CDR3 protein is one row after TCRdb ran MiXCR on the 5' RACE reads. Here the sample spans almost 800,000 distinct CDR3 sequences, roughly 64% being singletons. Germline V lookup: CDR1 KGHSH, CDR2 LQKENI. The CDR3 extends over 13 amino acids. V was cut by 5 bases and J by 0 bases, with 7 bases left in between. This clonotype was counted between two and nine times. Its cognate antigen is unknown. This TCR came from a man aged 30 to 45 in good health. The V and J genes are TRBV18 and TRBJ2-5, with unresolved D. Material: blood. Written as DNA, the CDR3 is TGTGCCAGCTCAGCCGACGACCAAGAGACCCAGTACTTC. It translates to CASSADDQETQYF.